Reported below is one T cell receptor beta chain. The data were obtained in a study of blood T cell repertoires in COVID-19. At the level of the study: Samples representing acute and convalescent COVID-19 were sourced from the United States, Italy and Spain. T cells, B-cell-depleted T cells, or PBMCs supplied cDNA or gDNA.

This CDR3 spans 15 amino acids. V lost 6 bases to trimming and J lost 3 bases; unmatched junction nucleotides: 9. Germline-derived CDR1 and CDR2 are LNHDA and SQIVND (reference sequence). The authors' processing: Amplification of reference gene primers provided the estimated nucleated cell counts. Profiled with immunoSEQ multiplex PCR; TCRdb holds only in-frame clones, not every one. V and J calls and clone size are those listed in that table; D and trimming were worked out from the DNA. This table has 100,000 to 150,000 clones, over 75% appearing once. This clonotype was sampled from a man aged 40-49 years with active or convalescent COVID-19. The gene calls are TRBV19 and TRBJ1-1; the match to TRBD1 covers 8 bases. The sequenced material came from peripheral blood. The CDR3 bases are TGTGCCAGTAGCCCAGGACGACAGGGGTACACTGAAGCTTTCTTT. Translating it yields CASSPGRQGYTEAFF.